This TCR beta chain was retrieved from a study of T cells in Graves' hyperthyroidism and ophthalmopathy. General study points: A model of 13 V-J pairs discriminated ophthalmopathy from stable hyperthyroidism.

Amplification targeted TCR beta CDR3 regions from RNA transcripts. During a first-round RT-PCR of the TCR CDR3, the HTBI primer set was used. TCRdb reprocessed the multiplex PCR reads via MiXCR and lists one record per CDR3 protein. The repertoire holds around 190,000 distinct CDR3 sequences, less than 20% seen once, with about 50% in the top ten. This clonotype was recorded at least ten times. No antigen is known for it. Germline assignment: CDR1 WNHNN and CDR2 SYGVQD (reference sequence). V was pared by 2 bases and J by 1 base, with 4 bases of the junction left unmatched. CDR3 length: 16 residues. Calling Graves' hyperthyroidism stable meant ophthalmopathy did not progress within 18 months.

V and J are TRBV10-1 and TRBJ2-3; 9 nucleotides line up with TRBD2. This TCR was sampled from a woman aged 45-60 years with Graves' hyperthyroidism. Sequencing was done on a sample of blood. The CDR3 bases are TGCGCCAGCAGTGAGATGACTAGCGGCCGCACAGATACGCAGTATTTT. Residues: CASSEMTSGRTDTQYF.